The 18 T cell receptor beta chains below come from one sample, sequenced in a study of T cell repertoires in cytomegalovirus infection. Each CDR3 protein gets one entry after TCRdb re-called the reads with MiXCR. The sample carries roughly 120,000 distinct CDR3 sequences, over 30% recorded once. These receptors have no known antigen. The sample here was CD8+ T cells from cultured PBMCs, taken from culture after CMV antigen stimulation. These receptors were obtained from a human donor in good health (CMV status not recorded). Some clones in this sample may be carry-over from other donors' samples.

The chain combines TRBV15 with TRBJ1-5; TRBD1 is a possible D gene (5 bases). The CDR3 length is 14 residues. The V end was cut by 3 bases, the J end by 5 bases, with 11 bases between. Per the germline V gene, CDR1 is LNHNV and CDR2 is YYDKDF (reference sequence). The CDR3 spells CATSSGRGDQPQHF. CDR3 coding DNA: TGTGCCACCAGCAGTGGACGGGGGGATCAGCCCCAGCATTTT.

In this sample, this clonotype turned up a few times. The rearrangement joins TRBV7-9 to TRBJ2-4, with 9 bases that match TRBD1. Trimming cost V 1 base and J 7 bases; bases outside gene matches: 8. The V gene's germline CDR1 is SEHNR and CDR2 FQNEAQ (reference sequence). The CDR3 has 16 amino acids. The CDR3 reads CASSLGTGASWNIQYF. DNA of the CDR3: TGTGCCAGCAGCTTAGGGACAGGGGCTTCGTGGAACATTCAGTACTTC.

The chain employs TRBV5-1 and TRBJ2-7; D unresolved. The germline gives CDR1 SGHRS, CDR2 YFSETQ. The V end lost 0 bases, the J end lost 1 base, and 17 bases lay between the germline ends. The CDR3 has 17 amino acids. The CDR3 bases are TGCGCCAGCAGCTTGGGAAATTTTGAGCGCGGTTCCTACGAGCAGTACTTC. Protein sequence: CASSLGNFERGSYEQYF.

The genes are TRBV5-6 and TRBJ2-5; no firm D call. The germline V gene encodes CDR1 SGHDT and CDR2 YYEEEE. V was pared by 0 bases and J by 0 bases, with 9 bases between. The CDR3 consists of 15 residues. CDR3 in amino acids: CASSLAVPYQETQYF. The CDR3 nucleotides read TGTGCCAGCAGCTTGGCCGTCCCGTACCAAGAGACCCAGTACTTC.

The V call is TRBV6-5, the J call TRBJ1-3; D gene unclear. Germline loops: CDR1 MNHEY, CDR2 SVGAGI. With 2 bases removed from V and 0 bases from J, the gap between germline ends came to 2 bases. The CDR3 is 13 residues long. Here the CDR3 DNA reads TGTGCCAGCAGTTACATCTCTGGAAACACCATATATTTT. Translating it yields CASSYISGNTIYF.

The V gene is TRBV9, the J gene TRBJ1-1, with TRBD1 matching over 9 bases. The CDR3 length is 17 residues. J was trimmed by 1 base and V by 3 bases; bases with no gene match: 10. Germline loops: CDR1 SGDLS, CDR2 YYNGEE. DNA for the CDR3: TGTGCCAGCAGCGCCGGGACAGGGCCAGTCAGGAACACTGAAGCTTTCTTT. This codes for CASSAGTGPVRNTEAFF. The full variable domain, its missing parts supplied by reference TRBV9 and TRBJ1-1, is DSGVTQTPKHLITATGQRVTLRCSPRSGDLSVYWYQQSLDQGLQFLIQYYNGEERAKGNILERFSAQQFPDLHSELNLSSLELGDSALYFCASSAGTGPVRNTEAFFGQGTRLTVV.

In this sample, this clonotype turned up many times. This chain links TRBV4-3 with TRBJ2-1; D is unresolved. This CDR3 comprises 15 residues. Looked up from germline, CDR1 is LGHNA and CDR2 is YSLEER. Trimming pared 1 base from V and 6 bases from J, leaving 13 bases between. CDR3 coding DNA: TGCGCCAGCAGCCAAGGTCCAAACTGGGTCAATGAGCAGTTCTTC. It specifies CASSQGPNWVNEQFF.

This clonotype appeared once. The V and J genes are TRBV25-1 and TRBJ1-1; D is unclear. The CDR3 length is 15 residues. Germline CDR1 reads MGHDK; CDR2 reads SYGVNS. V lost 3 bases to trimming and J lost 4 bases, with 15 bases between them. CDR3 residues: CASSDSFSSGTEAFF. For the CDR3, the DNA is TGTGCCAGCAGTGACTCCTTCAGTTCGGGCACTGAAGCTTTCTTT.

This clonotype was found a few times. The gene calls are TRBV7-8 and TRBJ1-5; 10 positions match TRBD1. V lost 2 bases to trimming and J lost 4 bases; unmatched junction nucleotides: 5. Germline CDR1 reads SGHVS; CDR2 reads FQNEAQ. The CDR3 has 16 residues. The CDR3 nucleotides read TGTGCCAGCAGCTTAAGGGACAGGGGCGATAATCAGCCCCAGCATTTT. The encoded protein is CASSLRDRGDNQPQHF.

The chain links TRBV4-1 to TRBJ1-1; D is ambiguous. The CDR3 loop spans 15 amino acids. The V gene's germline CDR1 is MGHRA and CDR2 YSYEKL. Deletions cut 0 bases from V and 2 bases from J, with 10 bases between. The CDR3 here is CASSQDPLANTEAFF. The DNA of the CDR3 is TGCGCCAGCAGCCAAGACCCGCTTGCAAACACTGAAGCTTTCTTT.

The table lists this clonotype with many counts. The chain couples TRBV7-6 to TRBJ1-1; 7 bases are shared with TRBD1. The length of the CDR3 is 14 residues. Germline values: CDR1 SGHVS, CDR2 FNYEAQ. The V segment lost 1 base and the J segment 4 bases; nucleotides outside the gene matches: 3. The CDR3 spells CASSLETGFTEAFF. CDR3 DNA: TGTGCCAGCAGCTTAGAGACAGGGTTCACTGAAGCTTTCTTT. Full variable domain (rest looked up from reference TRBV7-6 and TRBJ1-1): GAGVSQSPRYKVTKRGQDVALRCDPISGHVSLYWYRQALGQGPEFLTYFNYEAQQDKSGLPNDRFSAERPEGSISTLTIQRTEQRDSAMYRCASSLETGFTEAFFGQGTRLTVV.

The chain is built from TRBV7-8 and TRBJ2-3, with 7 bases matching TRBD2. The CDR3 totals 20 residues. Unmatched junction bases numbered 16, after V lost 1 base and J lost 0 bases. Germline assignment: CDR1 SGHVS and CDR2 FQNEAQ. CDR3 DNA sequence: TGTGCCAGCAGCTTAGAGGTTCTAGGTTGGGGGGGGGTTAGCACAGATACGCAGTATTTT. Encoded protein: CASSLEVLGWGGVSTDTQYF.

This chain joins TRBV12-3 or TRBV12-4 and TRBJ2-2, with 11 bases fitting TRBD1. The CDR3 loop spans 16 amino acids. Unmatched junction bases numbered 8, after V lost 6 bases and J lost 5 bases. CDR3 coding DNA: TGTGCCAGCAGCCTGGACAGGGGGCATGGTACCGGGGAGCTGTTTTTT. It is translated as CASSLDRGHGTGELFF.

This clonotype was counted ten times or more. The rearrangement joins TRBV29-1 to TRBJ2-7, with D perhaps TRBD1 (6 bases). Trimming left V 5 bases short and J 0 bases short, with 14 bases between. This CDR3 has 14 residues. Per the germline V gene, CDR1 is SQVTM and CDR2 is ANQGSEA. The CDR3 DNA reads TGCAGCGTTCTCACTACGGACAGCTCCTACGAGCAGTACTTC. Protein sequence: CSVLTTDSSYEQYF.

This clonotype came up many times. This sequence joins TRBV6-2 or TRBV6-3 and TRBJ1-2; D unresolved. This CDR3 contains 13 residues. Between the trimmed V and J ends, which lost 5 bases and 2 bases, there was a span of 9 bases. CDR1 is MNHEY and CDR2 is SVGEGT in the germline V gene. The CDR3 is CASSPGLNYGYTF. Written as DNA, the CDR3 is TGTGCCAGCAGTCCTGGACTGAACTATGGCTACACCTTC.

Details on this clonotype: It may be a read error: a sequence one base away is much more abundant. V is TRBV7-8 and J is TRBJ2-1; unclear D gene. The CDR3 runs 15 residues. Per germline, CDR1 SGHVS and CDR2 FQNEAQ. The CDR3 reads CAGSLESGSLYEQFF. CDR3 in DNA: TGTGCCGGCAGCTTAGAGAGTGGGTCGTTGTATGAGCAGTTCTTC.

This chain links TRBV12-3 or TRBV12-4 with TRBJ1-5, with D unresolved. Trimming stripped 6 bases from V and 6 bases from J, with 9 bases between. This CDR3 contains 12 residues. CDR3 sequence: CASSTFSQPQHF. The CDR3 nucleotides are TGTGCCAGCAGCACTTTTAGTCAGCCCCAGCATTTT.

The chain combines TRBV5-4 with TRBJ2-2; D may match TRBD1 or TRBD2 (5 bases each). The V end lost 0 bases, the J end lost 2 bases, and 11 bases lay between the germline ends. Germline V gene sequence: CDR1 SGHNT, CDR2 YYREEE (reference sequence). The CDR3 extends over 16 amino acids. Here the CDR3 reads CASSLGGTINTGELFF. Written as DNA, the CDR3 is TGTGCCAGCAGCTTGGGTGGGACCATTAACACCGGGGAGCTGTTTTTT.